This is a list of T cell receptor beta chains from one sample in a study of post-analysis software for immune sequencing data. TCRdb recomputed calls from the PCR reads with MiXCR, one row per CDR3 protein. This table holds more than 450,000 distinct CDR3 sequences, roughly 34% found once. The sequenced sample was blood. Receptor source: a girl aged 2-17 years with multiple sclerosis. The CDR3 runs from the conserved cysteine through the conserved F or W. Each record gives: J gene, V gene, clone size, D gene, CDR3 protein, CDR3 DNA. The D gene is left open where the match is weak. Clone sizes are given selectively: once, few, many, or a class where the clone is expanded.

>TRBJ2-3|TRBV6-1|.|TRBD2
CASKRTSFTDTQYF
TGTGCCAGCAAGAGGACTAGCTTTACAGATACGCAGTATTTT
>TRBJ2-7|TRBV4-2|few|TRBD2
CASSPRVAGGPYEQYF
TGTGCCAGCAGCCCTCGAGTAGCGGGGGGTCCCTACGAGCAGTACTTC
>TRBJ1-3|TRBV6-6|.|.
CASSYADGSSGNTIYF
TGTGCCAGCAGTTACGCCGACGGGAGCTCTGGAAACACCATATATTTT
>TRBJ2-1|TRBV11-2|.|TRBD2
CASSFGASGENEQFF
TGTGCCAGCAGCTTTGGGGCTAGCGGGGAGAATGAGCAGTTCTTC
>TRBJ1-2|TRBV4-1|.|.
CASSQGDSSYGYTF
TGCGCCAGCAGCCAGGGTGACAGCAGCTATGGCTACACCTTC
>TRBJ2-7|TRBV29-1|few|.
CSVVVGVWSYEQYF
TGCAGCGTTGTTGTGGGAGTATGGTCCTACGAGCAGTACTTC
>TRBJ1-4|TRBV5-5|many|.
CASSPRESGGEKLFF
TGTGCCAGCAGCCCCCGGGAGAGCGGGGGGGAAAAACTGTTTTTT
>TRBJ1-2|TRBV15|.|.
CATSREKGISYGYTF
TGTGCCACCAGCAGAGAAAAGGGGATTAGCTATGGCTACACCTTC
>TRBJ1-5|TRBV5-1|.|.
CASSRGPTNQPQHF
TGCGCCAGCAGCCGGGGTCCTACGAATCAGCCCCAGCATTTT
>TRBJ2-5|TRBV20-1|few|TRBD1
CSARGQGATQYF
TGCAGTGCGAGGGGACAGGGGGCGACCCAGTACTTC
>TRBJ1-2|TRBV2|few|.
CASNENRNYGYTF
TGTGCCAGCAACGAGAACAGAAACTATGGCTACACCTTC
>TRBJ1-1|TRBV5-1|few|.
CASSLVLGARTEAFF
TGCGCCAGCAGCTTGGTGCTGGGCGCGCGGACTGAAGCTTTCTTT
>TRBJ2-7|TRBV5-1|.|.
CASSPTDGLKEQYF
TGCGCCAGCAGCCCCACCGACGGCCTGAAGGAGCAGTACTTC
>TRBJ2-5|TRBV12-3/TRBV12-4|many|TRBD2
CASSSTSGGTQYF
TGTGCCAGCAGTTCGACTAGCGGGGGGACCCAGTACTTC
>TRBJ2-4|TRBV12-3/TRBV12-4|few|.
CASSFNTLAKNIQYF
TGTGCCAGCAGTTTTAATACTTTAGCCAAAAACATTCAGTACTTC
>TRBJ2-5|TRBV6-1|few|.
CASRDLGVNQETQYF
TGTGCCAGCAGGGACCTGGGGGTAAATCAAGAGACCCAGTACTTC
>TRBJ2-7|TRBV6-5|few|TRBD2
CASWGRGAYEQYF
TGTGCCAGCTGGGGACGGGGGGCCTACGAGCAGTACTTC
>TRBJ2-3|TRBV7-2|.|TRBD1
CASSLGGTGRTDTQYF
TGTGCCAGCAGCTTAGGCGGGACAGGGAGAACAGATACGCAGTATTTT
>TRBJ1-2|TRBV6-5|few|.
CATRNSGTQLNYGYTF
TGTGCCACCCGAAATTCCGGGACCCAGCTCAACTATGGCTACACCTTC
>TRBJ2-7|TRBV9|many|TRBD2
CASSVGLADSYEQYF
TGTGCCAGCAGCGTAGGACTAGCGGACTCCTACGAGCAGTACTTC
>TRBJ2-1|TRBV7-9|.|.
CASSLYSNEQFF
TGTGCCAGCAGCTTATATAGCAATGAGCAGTTCTTC
>TRBJ1-5|TRBV20-1|.|.
CSARRGGGNNQPQHF
TGCAGTGCTAGAAGAGGGGGGGGTAACAATCAGCCCCAGCATTTT
>TRBJ1-5|TRBV5-1|.|.
CASSFSENQLQHF
TGCGCCAGCAGCTTCAGCGAAAATCAGCTCCAGCATTTT
>TRBJ2-5|TRBV7-9|.|TRBD2
CASSLLLTSGGTETQYF
TGTGCCAGCAGCTTACTTCTAACTAGCGGGGGGACAGAGACCCAGTACTTC
>TRBJ1-5|TRBV7-9|.|.
CASSPTGLGQPQHF
TGTGCCAGCAGCCCAACAGGGTTAGGTCAGCCCCAGCATTTT
>TRBJ2-5|TRBV7-7|.|.
CASSASTNGGVQYF
TGTGCCAGCAGCGCCAGCACTAACGGGGGAGTCCAGTACTTC
>TRBJ2-2|TRBV7-8|.|TRBD1
CASSSVAGTGYTGELFF
TGTGCCAGCAGCTCTGTCGCCGGGACAGGGTACACCGGGGAGCTGTTTTTT
>TRBJ2-4|TRBV5-1|.|.
CASSLGVKDIQYF
TGCGCCAGCAGCTTGGGGGTAAAGGACATTCAGTACTTC
>TRBJ2-2|TRBV5-5|.|.
CASSLAQNTGELFF
TGTGCCAGCAGCTTGGCCCAGAACACCGGGGAGCTGTTTTTT
>TRBJ2-5|TRBV12-3/TRBV12-4|.|TRBD2
CASSGVRGGLETQYF
TGTGCCAGCAGCGGAGTTCGGGGGGGCCTGGAGACCCAGTACTTC
>TRBJ2-5|TRBV5-1|once|.
CASSLGPPWSLGSQETQYF
TGCGCCAGCAGCTTGGGCCCCCCGTGGAGCCTCGGGAGCCAAGAGACCCAGTACTTC
>TRBJ2-6|TRBV9|once|TRBD2
CASSQVLSSGAGANVLTF
TGTGCCAGCAGCCAAGTGTTGTCTAGCGGGGCTGGGGCCAACGTCCTGACTTTC
>TRBJ1-2|TRBV7-9|.|.
CASSQIRDNLLGYTF
TGTGCCAGCAGCCAAATCCGGGACAACCTTCTTGGCTACACCTTC
>TRBJ2-3|TRBV29-1|.|.
CSLGTDTQYF
TGCAGCTTGGGAACAGATACGCAGTATTTT
>TRBJ2-7|TRBV4-2|.|TRBD2
CASSQEVGGLEQYF
TGTGCCAGCAGCCAAGAGGTGGGAGGGCTCGAGCAGTACTTC
>TRBJ2-5|TRBV5-1|.|TRBD2
CATQTGLDVETQYF
TGCGCCACACAGACGGGACTAGATGTGGAGACCCAGTACTTC
>TRBJ2-1|TRBV5-5|few|TRBD1
CASSNRVTPGQGPNEQFF
TGTGCCAGCAGCAACAGGGTAACTCCGGGACAGGGTCCGAATGAGCAGTTCTTC
>TRBJ2-7|TRBV5-1|.|.
CASSLDLSHEQYF
TGCGCCAGCAGCTTGGATCTCTCCCACGAGCAGTACTTC
>TRBJ1-4|TRBV28|.|TRBD1
CASSLLPEQGKLFF
TGTGCCAGCAGTTTATTACCCGAACAGGGGAAACTGTTTTTT
>TRBJ1-4|TRBV15|.|.
CATSRDDFSANEKLFF
TGTGCCACCAGCAGAGATGACTTTTCTGCGAATGAAAAACTGTTTTTT